This T cell receptor beta chain was observed in a study of blood T cell repertoires in COVID-19. The CDR3 runs 14 residues. With V trimmed by 2 bases and J by 4 bases, 3 bases remained unmatched. Looked up from germline, CDR1 is MNHEY and CDR2 is SMNVEV (reference sequence). The repertoire was sequenced with immunoSEQ multiplex PCR; TCRdb's copy has only in-frame clones and lacks some. The table records approximately 240,000 clones, 85% to 95% of them present only once. The source of this sequence is a young man with COVID-19, enrolled during active disease. This chain joins TRBV27 and TRBJ1-2, with 8 positions matching TRBD1. The sample consisted of peripheral blood. CDR3 nucleotide sequence: TGTGCCAGCAGTTTAACAGGGGGGGGCTATGGCTACACCTTC. It specifies CASSLTGGGYGYTF.